These 26 T cell receptor beta chains were all obtained from the same sample, sequenced in a study of cytomegalovirus exposure and HLA in healthy donors. This PCR relied on a set of 60 Vbeta primers and 13 Jbeta primers. This table comes from immunoSEQ multiplex PCR, and its TCRdb copy is limited to in-frame clones, with some not included. The table has 250,000 to 350,000 clones, 86% seen once. The sequenced sample consisted of PBMCs. The receptors here all came from a man aged 35 to 55 in good health and CMV-seropositive.

The gene calls are TRBV28 and TRBJ2-1; 7 nucleotides align to TRBD2. Germline trimming cut 6 bases from V and 11 bases from J; bases unmatched to any gene: 4. Germline V CDR1 and CDR2: MDHEN, SYDVKM. The CDR3 totals 11 residues. CDR3 sequence: CASSSGTKQFF. The CDR3 DNA sequence: TGTGCCAGCAGCTCCGGGACTAAGCAGTTCTTC.

The V gene is TRBV27, the J gene TRBJ2-7; 9 nucleotides match TRBD2. This CDR3 has 14 amino acids. The trim removed 2 bases at V and 5 bases at J, leaving 4 bases unmatched. Germline V gene lookup returns CDR1 MNHEY and CDR2 SMNVEV (reference sequence). DNA of the CDR3: TGTGCCAGCAGTTTACTAGCGGGGAGAAACGAGCAGTACTTC. Its protein product is CASSLLAGRNEQYF.

In its sample, this clone was seen a few times. V usage is TRBV11-1 and J usage is TRBJ2-7; 7 positions match TRBD2. The germline V gene encodes CDR1 SGHAT and CDR2 FQDESV (reference sequence). The V gene end was trimmed by 2 bases and the J gene end by 6 bases; junction bases not matched to a gene: 7. This CDR3 contains 14 residues. CDR3 residues: CASSLQTLAGEQYF. The CDR3 region has the DNA TGTGCCAGCAGCTTACAGACCTTAGCGGGCGAGCAGTACTTC.

This chain connects TRBV29-1 to TRBJ2-3; D perhaps matches TRBD2 (6 bases). V lost 1 base, J lost 4 bases, and 12 bases lay in between. The CDR3 is made up of 14 amino acids. Germline CDR1 and CDR2: SQVTM and ANQGSEA. CDR3 sequence reads: CSVEASDYSDTQYF. CDR3 DNA: TGCAGCGTTGAAGCCTCGGACTACTCAGATACGCAGTATTTT.

The chain has TRBV7-9 and TRBJ1-3; TRBD1 is a possible D gene (5 bases). V dropped 3 bases and J dropped 0 bases, with 12 bases sitting between them. Germline V gives CDR1 SEHNR, CDR2 FQNEAQ (reference sequence). This CDR3 has 16 amino acids. CDR3 DNA sequence: TGTGCCAGCAGCTTCGTCGGGGGTGGCTCTGGAAACACCATATATTTT. Translating gives CASSFVGGGSGNTIYF.

Note on this clone: The identical CDR3 is also encoded by other nucleotide sequences in the sample. The chain couples TRBV19 to TRBJ2-7, with 8 bases fitting TRBD2. Trimming cost V 3 bases and J 0 bases; bases outside gene matches: 4. CDR1 and CDR2 from the germline V gene are LNHDA and SQIVND (reference sequence). CDR3 length equals 15 residues. The CDR3 spells CASSIGSGSSYEQYF. The CDR3, as DNA: TGTGCCAGTAGTATCGGGAGCGGGAGCTCCTACGAGCAGTACTTC.

Only one count was recorded for this clone. The chain combines TRBV14 with TRBJ1-2; the D gene is possibly TRBD1 (5 bases). Trimming cost V 0 bases and J 8 bases, with 16 bases left between them. The CDR3 is 15 amino acids. Germline V gene lookup returns CDR1 SGHDN and CDR2 FVKESK. This CDR3 reads CASSQDRPARQGYTF. CDR3 in DNA: TGTGCCAGCAGCCAAGATCGCCCAGCCAGACAGGGCTACACCTTC.

V and J are TRBV27 and TRBJ2-7, with 12 positions matching TRBD1. Germline assignment: CDR1 MNHEY and CDR2 SMNVEV (reference sequence). The ends lost 4 bases at V and 5 bases at J; junction bases unmatched: 9. The CDR3 spans 16 residues. The CDR3: CASSSNPGTGGDEQYF. The CDR3 nucleotides read TGTGCCAGCAGTTCAAATCCCGGGACAGGGGGCGACGAGCAGTACTTC.

The chain carries TRBV18 and TRBJ2-5, with D hard to call. Per germline, CDR1 KGHSH and CDR2 LQKENI. V was trimmed by 3 bases and J by 4 bases, leaving 12 bases between them. The CDR3 extends over 14 amino acids. The CDR3 reads CASSPTLLGETQYF. In DNA, the CDR3 is TGTGCCAGCTCACCGACTCTTCTAGGAGAGACCCAGTACTTC. Combining the CDR3 with reference TRBV18 and TRBJ2-5 gives the whole variable domain NAGVMQNPRHLVRRRGQEARLRCSPMKGHSHVYWYRQLPEEGLKFMVYLQKENIIDESGMPKERFSAEFPKEGPSILRIQQVVRGDSAAYFCASSPTLLGETQYFGPGTRLLVL.

J is TRBJ1-5 and V is TRBV2; 7 nucleotides align to TRBD1. Germline V gene sequence: CDR1 SNHLY, CDR2 FYNNEI. CDR3 size: 14 residues. Trimming removed 6 bases from V and 2 bases from J; junction bases left unmatched: 4. CDR3 DNA sequence: TGTGCCAGCAGGGTAACAGGGGGCAATCAGCCCCAGCATTTT. Its translation: CASRVTGGNQPQHF.

V and J are TRBV19 and TRBJ1-5; 7 bases map to TRBD1. The ends lost 4 bases at V and 7 bases at J; junction bases unmatched: 7. This CDR3 is built from 14 residues. Per germline, CDR1 LNHDA and CDR2 SQIVND (reference sequence). The chain's CDR3 is CASSTQGTLQPQHF. The CDR3 nucleotides read TGTGCCAGTAGTACACAGGGGACCCTACAGCCCCAGCATTTT.

J is TRBJ1-5 and V is TRBV7-8; D perhaps matches TRBD1 (5 bases). The length of the CDR3 is 15 residues. Trimming pared 3 bases from V and 7 bases from J, leaving 16 bases between. Germline CDR1 reads SGHVS; CDR2 reads FQNEAQ. The CDR3 here is CASSFSRDPAQPQHF. Written as DNA, the CDR3 is TGTGCCAGCAGCTTTTCCAGGGATCCGGCGCAGCCCCAGCATTTT.

The J gene is TRBJ2-6, the V gene TRBV28; D might be TRBD1 (6 bases). The CDR3 runs 16 residues. The germline V gene encodes CDR1 MDHEN and CDR2 SYDVKM. V was pared by 3 bases and J by 2 bases, with 11 bases between. CDR3 sequence (DNA): TGTGCCAGCAGTTTTCTGGGGGCAGCTGGGGCCAACGTCCTGACTTTC. This sequence encodes CASSFLGAAGANVLTF.

A few counts support this clone. The chain recombines TRBV6-1 with TRBJ1-1, with D possibly being TRBD1 (6 bases). The CDR3 is 15 residues long. The germline CDR1 and CDR2 sequences are MNHNS and SASEGT. Trimming cost V 2 bases and J 0 bases, with 10 bases left between them. The CDR3 nucleotides read TGTGCCAGCAGTGAATTACAGGGTGTGAACACTGAAGCTTTCTTT. Protein: CASSELQGVNTEAFF.

V usage is TRBV7-7 and J usage is TRBJ1-1; TRBD1 matches at 7 bases. Germline V CDR1 and CDR2: SSHAT, FNYEAQ (reference sequence). The CDR3 is 13 amino acids. Here the CDR3 DNA reads TGTGCTACCAGCCGGGACAGCAACACTGAAGCTTTCTTT. Its protein is CATSRDSNTEAFF.

The chain recombines TRBV6-4 with TRBJ2-1; D remains unclear. Germline assignment: CDR1 MRHNA and CDR2 SNTAGT. CDR3 length: 16 amino acids. V was trimmed by 0 bases and J by 2 bases, leaving 11 bases between them. The CDR3 DNA is TGTGCCAGCAGTGACTCAGTCAGGTCGACCTACAATGAGCAGTTCTTC. Its protein product is CASSDSVRSTYNEQFF.

The chain combines TRBV18 with TRBJ1-1, with a weak D call TRBD1 (6 bases). CDR3 size: 17 residues. V was trimmed by 1 base and J by 6 bases, leaving 21 bases between them. Germline-derived CDR1 and CDR2 are KGHSH and LQKENI. This chain's CDR3 is CASSPLPTGTPMSEAFF. The CDR3 DNA follows: TGTGCCAGCTCACCACTTCCCACCGGGACACCCATGTCTGAAGCTTTCTTT. Combining the CDR3 with reference TRBV18 and TRBJ1-1 gives the whole variable domain NAGVMQNPRHLVRRRGQEARLRCSPMKGHSHVYWYRQLPEEGLKFMVYLQKENIIDESGMPKERFSAEFPKEGPSILRIQQVVRGDSAAYFCASSPLPTGTPMSEAFFGQGTRLTVV.

V usage is TRBV5-8 and J usage is TRBJ1-2; 7 nucleotides match TRBD1. With V trimmed by 1 base and J by 7 bases, 13 bases remained unmatched. Germline V gene data show CDR1 as SGHTS and CDR2 as YDEGEE. The length of the CDR3 is 16 residues. The CDR3 DNA follows: TGTGCCAGCAGCTTGTACACGAGACAGGGCTTAGGTGGCTACACCTTC. It is translated as CASSLYTRQGLGGYTF. The whole variable domain, remainder taken from reference TRBV5-8 and TRBJ1-2, is EAGVTQSPTHLIKTRGQQATLRCSPISGHTSVYWYQQALGLGLQFLLWYDEGEERNRGNFPPRFSGRQFPNYSSELNVNALELEDSALYLCASSLYTRQGLGGYTFGSGTRLTVV.

The J gene is TRBJ2-1, the V gene TRBV7-3; 11 nucleotides agree with TRBD2. V dropped 4 bases and J dropped 8; count of bases not matched to a gene: 1. The germline gives CDR1 SGHTA, CDR2 FQGTGA. This CDR3 contains 13 residues. The CDR3, as DNA: TGTGCCAGCAGCTCGGGACTAGCGGATGAGCAGTTCTTC. Residues: CASSSGLADEQFF.

This chain connects TRBV2 to TRBJ2-7; D gene ambiguous. This CDR3 is 13 amino acids long. V was shortened by 1 base and J by 3 bases, with 7 bases between the two germline ends. Germline assignment: CDR1 SNHLY and CDR2 FYNNEI. In DNA, the CDR3 is TGTGCCAGCAGTGAAGGGGCGCGCTACGAGCAGTACTTC. Its protein product is CASSEGARYEQYF.

A remark on this clone: A junction boundary mismatches the germline segment, possibly from a read error. The J gene is TRBJ2-5, the V gene TRBV7-7; the D gene is possibly TRBD1 (6 bases). This CDR3 comprises 14 residues. The germline CDR1 and CDR2 sequences are SSHAT and FNYEAQ (reference sequence). CDR3 loop: CASSPQGSPETQYF. DNA of the CDR3: TGTGCTAGCAGCCCCCAGGGGTCGCCAGAGACCCAGTACTTC.

V gene TRBV30 combines with J gene TRBJ2-3; 7 bases map to TRBD2. The length of the CDR3 is 14 residues. Germline loops: CDR1 GTSNPN, CDR2 SVGIG (reference sequence). V gave up 2 bases and J gave up 1 base; unmatched junction bases: 3. CDR3 DNA sequence: TGTGCCTGGAGTAACGGACTAGGCACAGATACGCAGTATTTT. Amino acids: CAWSNGLGTDTQYF.

This chain connects TRBV20-1 to TRBJ1-1, with D uncertain. V lost 7 bases, J lost 8 bases, and 14 bases lay in between. The CDR3 is made up of 11 amino acids. Germline CDR1 reads DFQATT; CDR2 reads SNEGSKA (reference sequence). DNA of the CDR3: TGCAGTGATAATCACCGGGGAGAAGCTTTCTTT. Amino acids: CSDNHRGEAFF.

This clone was counted a few times. CDR3 loop: CASSEQTQGSYGYTF. In nucleotides, the CDR3 is TGTGCCAGCAGCGAGCAGACCCAGGGAAGTTATGGCTACACCTTC. The rearrangement uses TRBV28 and TRBJ1-2; the D gene is possibly TRBD1 (5 bases). V lost 6 bases and J 5 bases, leaving 19 bases between the germline ends. CDR1 and CDR2 from the germline V gene are MDHEN and SYDVKM. The CDR3 spans 15 residues.

The chain employs TRBV11-2 and TRBJ1-1; a possible D gene is TRBD1 (5 bases). CDR3 length: 18 amino acids. Germline CDR1 is SGHAT and CDR2 is FQNNGV. The V end was cut by 1 base, the J end by 1 base, with 19 bases between. This chain's CDR3 is CASSLAGRQGRGNTEAFF. The CDR3 nucleotides read TGTGCCAGCAGCTTAGCCGGTAGGCAGGGTAGAGGGAACACTGAAGCTTTCTTT.

The chain carries TRBV28 and TRBJ2-3; 9 bases align to TRBD2. J lost 5 bases, V lost 7 bases, and 7 bases had no gene match. CDR1 is MDHEN, CDR2 SYDVKM, per germline. The CDR3 is made up of 14 amino acids. The CDR3 protein is CASTTPAGGDTQYF. Here the CDR3 DNA reads TGTGCCAGCACCACCCCAGCGGGAGGAGATACGCAGTATTTT.